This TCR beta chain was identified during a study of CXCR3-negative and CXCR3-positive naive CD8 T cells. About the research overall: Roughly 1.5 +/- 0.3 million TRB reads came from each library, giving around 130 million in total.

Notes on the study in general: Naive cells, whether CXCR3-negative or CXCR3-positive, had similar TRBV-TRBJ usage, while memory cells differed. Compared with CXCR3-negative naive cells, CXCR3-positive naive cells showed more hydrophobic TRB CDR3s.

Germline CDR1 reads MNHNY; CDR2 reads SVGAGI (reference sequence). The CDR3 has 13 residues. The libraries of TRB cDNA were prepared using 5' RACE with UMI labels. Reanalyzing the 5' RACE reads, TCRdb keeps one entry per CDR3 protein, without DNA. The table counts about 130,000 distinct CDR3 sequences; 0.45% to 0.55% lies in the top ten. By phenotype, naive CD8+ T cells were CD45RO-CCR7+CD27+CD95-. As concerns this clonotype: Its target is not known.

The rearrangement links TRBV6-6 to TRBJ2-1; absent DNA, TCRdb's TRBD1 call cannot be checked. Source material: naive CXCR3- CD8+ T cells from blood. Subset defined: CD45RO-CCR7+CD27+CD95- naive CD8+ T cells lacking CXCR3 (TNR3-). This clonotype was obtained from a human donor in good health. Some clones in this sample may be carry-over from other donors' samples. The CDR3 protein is CASSINRGNEQFF.